The clone carrying this T cell receptor beta chain is medium-sized by share. Its antigen is undetermined. V lost 4 bases, J lost 8 bases, and 15 bases lay in between. Germline lookup yields CDR1 ENHRY and CDR2 SYGVKD. The CDR3 extends over 15 amino acids. An expansion of CD8+CD57+ cells by flow cytometry had been shown in patients chosen for sequencing. The diagnosis in all patients was severe acquired aplastic anemia. Profiling of TCR beta VDJ combinations and CDR3 sequences used genomic DNA as template. TCRdb analysed the reads with MiXCR anew, one entry per CDR3 protein. The table lists a few hundred thousand distinct CDR3 sequences, 82% of them singletons. The sample originates from a study of CD8+CD57+ T cells in acquired aplastic anemia. Study-level points and caveats: Overlap between patients and controls comprised 25 to 30 CD8+ CDR3 sequences. With respect to CD8+ Simpson's diversity, patients and controls did not differ significantly.

The chain is built from TRBV10-3 and TRBJ1-6, with D hard to call. The sequence derives from a human donor with aplastic anemia. The material sequenced was sorted CD4+, CD8+, or CD8+CD57+ T cells (not recorded which) from PBMCs. Here the CDR3 reads CAISVKGQDDSPLHF. In DNA, the CDR3 is TGTGCCATCAGTGTAAAAGGCCAGGACGATTCACCCCTCCACTTT.